Below, 30 T cell receptor beta chains from the same sample are listed, as sequenced in a study of blood T cell repertoires in COVID-19. The method was immunoSEQ multiplex PCR; TCRdb's version includes in-frame clones alone and lacks a portion of them. The data contain about 210,000 clones, 92% of them seen just once; the ten biggest clones take up 1% to 1.5%. Sequences were obtained from peripheral blood. Source of these receptors: a man aged 30 to 39 with acute or convalescent COVID-19.

V and J are TRBV4-1 and TRBJ1-1; 8 bases agree with TRBD1. V shed 3 bases, J shed 4 bases, and the junction held 4 bases outside the gene matches. This CDR3 is 14 amino acids long. Germline V gives CDR1 MGHRA, CDR2 YSYEKL. The CDR3 DNA follows: TGCGCCAGCAGCCAGGACAGGGCTGGCACTGAAGCTTTCTTT. It translates to CASSQDRAGTEAFF.

The chain joins TRBV5-1 to TRBJ1-1; D is perhaps TRBD1 (6 bases). The V and J ends lost 1 base and 5 bases respectively, with 9 bases between them. CDR1 is SGHRS, CDR2 YFSETQ, per germline. This CDR3 comprises 13 residues. The CDR3: CASSLLRGTEAFF. The DNA of the CDR3 is TGCGCCAGCAGCTTGTTGAGGGGGACTGAAGCTTTCTTT.

The chain joins TRBV13 to TRBJ1-1; tentative D call: TRBD1 (5 bases). This CDR3 is built from 13 residues. The germline gives CDR1 PRHDT, CDR2 FYEKMQ (reference sequence). Trimming pared 1 base from V and 7 bases from J, leaving 10 bases between. CDR3 coding DNA: TGTGCCAGCAGCTTAGCAGGGCGTGGTGAAGCTTTCTTT. It encodes CASSLAGRGEAFF.

The chain links TRBV2 to TRBJ2-7, with D tentatively TRBD1 (6 bases). The CDR3 is 15 residues long. Trimming shortened V by 6 bases and J by 1 base, and 16 bases separated the two germline ends. Germline CDR1 SNHLY, CDR2 FYNNEI. The CDR3 bases are TGTGCCAGCAGGACGACAGGAGCATCTTCCTACGAGCAGTACTTC. As protein: CASRTTGASSYEQYF.

V usage is TRBV5-1 and J usage is TRBJ2-2; the match to TRBD1 covers 8 bases. Germline-derived CDR1 and CDR2 are SGHRS and YFSETQ. This CDR3 comprises 14 residues. V lost 9 bases and J lost 7; bases outside the gene matches: 11. The CDR3 loop reads CATRTGQISGELFF. For the CDR3, the DNA is TGCGCCACCCGGACAGGGCAAATAAGCGGGGAGCTGTTTTTT.

The gene calls are TRBV18 and TRBJ2-2; possibly TRBD1 for D (5 bases). CDR1 is KGHSH, CDR2 LQKENI, per germline. Trimming stripped 3 bases from V and 1 base from J, with 6 bases between. The CDR3 has 14 residues. This chain's CDR3 is CASSPTVNTGELFF. The CDR3 bases are TGTGCCAGCTCACCGACAGTGAACACCGGGGAGCTGTTTTTT.

The chain recombines TRBV28 with TRBJ1-4, with D perhaps matching TRBD1 (5 bases). The length of the CDR3 is 15 residues. Germline V gene data show CDR1 as MDHEN and CDR2 as SYDVKM. The germline V and J ends were trimmed by 4 bases and 7 bases, with 16 bases remaining between them. In DNA form, the CDR3 reads TGTGCCAGCAGTTCCGCTATGGGGCAAGGTGAAAAACTGTTTTTT. Its protein is CASSSAMGQGEKLFF.

This sequence joins TRBV6-5 and TRBJ1-5, with unresolved D. Germline V gene lookup returns CDR1 MNHEY and CDR2 SVGAGI. The CDR3 contains 15 residues. V lost 6 bases and J 0 bases, leaving 12 bases between the germline ends. For the CDR3, the DNA is TGTGCCAGCAGCATGACAAGGAATAGCAATCAGCCCCAGCATTTT. Translating it yields CASSMTRNSNQPQHF.

J is TRBJ1-2 and V is TRBV30; 8 bases map to TRBD1. The V segment lost 8 bases and the J segment 2 bases; nucleotides outside the gene matches: 10. The germline V gene has CDR1 GTSNPN and CDR2 SVGIG (reference sequence). The CDR3 length is 14 residues. The CDR3 DNA reads TGTGCCGCCCGCAGGACAGGGAGGAACTATGGCTACACCTTC. Encoded protein: CAARRTGRNYGYTF.

V and J are TRBV5-5 and TRBJ2-3; D might be TRBD2 (6 bases). V lost 3 bases, J lost 0 bases, and 11 bases lay in between. This CDR3 has 15 amino acids. The germline V gene has CDR1 SGHKS and CDR2 YYEKEE (reference sequence). The CDR3 nucleotides are TGTGCCAGCAGCTCCCTTAGCGGCAGCACAGATACGCAGTATTTT. Translated: CASSSLSGSTDTQYF.

The chain carries TRBV27 and TRBJ2-1; perhaps TRBD1 as D (5 bases). V was trimmed by 4 bases and J by 4 bases, leaving 14 bases between them. Germline CDR1 reads MNHEY; CDR2 reads SMNVEV (reference sequence). This CDR3 comprises 15 residues. CDR3 bases: TGTGCCAGCAGTTCCCACAGGACGAATTACAATGAGCAGTTCTTC. This sequence encodes CASSSHRTNYNEQFF.

This sequence joins TRBV7-3 and TRBJ2-1; the match to TRBD2 covers 7 bases. Germline CDR1 SGHTA, CDR2 FQGTGA. V lost 2 bases, J lost 6 bases, and 13 bases stayed unmatched. The CDR3 is 17 residues long. This CDR3 is CASSLFRRSGASNEQFF. CDR3 DNA sequence: TGTGCCAGCAGCTTATTCCGAAGAAGCGGGGCATCCAATGAGCAGTTCTTC.

V gene TRBV9 combines with J gene TRBJ2-2, with D tentatively TRBD1 (6 bases). The CDR3 has 17 amino acids. Trimming pared 4 bases from V and 5 bases from J, leaving 21 bases between. Germline V CDR1 and CDR2: SGDLS, YYNGEE. The CDR3 spells CASSPIVGGRGTGELFF. Here the CDR3 DNA reads TGTGCCAGCAGCCCCATCGTTGGGGGCAGGGGTACCGGGGAGCTGTTTTTT.

The chain links TRBV28 to TRBJ2-1; 13 nucleotides agree with TRBD2. The CDR3 is made up of 15 amino acids. V lost 5 bases to trimming and J lost 11 bases; unmatched junction nucleotides: 9. In germline, CDR1 is MDHEN, CDR2 SYDVKM. CDR3 amino acids: CASSPRTSGRIQQFF. Here the CDR3 DNA reads TGTGCCAGCAGTCCACGGACTAGCGGGAGAATTCAGCAGTTCTTC.

This clone was counted a single time. The rearrangement uses TRBV4-1 and TRBJ1-1; 7 nucleotides align to TRBD1. Germline V gene sequence: CDR1 MGHRA, CDR2 YSYEKL. This CDR3 has 12 amino acids. V shed 0 bases and J 8 bases; nucleotides not matched to a gene: 0. In nucleotides, the CDR3 is TGCGCCAGCAGCCAAGAGACAGGGGAAGCTTTCTTT. Translated, it gives CASSQETGEAFF.

This chain links TRBV28 with TRBJ1-2; no reliable D call. Germline V gene sequence: CDR1 MDHEN, CDR2 SYDVKM. The CDR3 runs 15 residues. The germline V and J ends were trimmed by 0 bases and 0 bases, with 8 bases remaining between them. CDR3 amino acids: CASSLWYTSNYGYTF. The CDR3 DNA follows: TGTGCCAGCAGTTTATGGTACACCTCTAACTATGGCTACACCTTC.

The CDR3 region is CASSYQRGAWETQYF. In DNA form, the CDR3 reads TGTGCCAGCTCATACCAAAGGGGCGCCTGGGAGACCCAGTACTTC. This chain joins TRBV18 and TRBJ2-5, with TRBD1 as a possible D gene (5 bases). Germline lookup yields CDR1 KGHSH and CDR2 LQKENI. Trimming took off 5 bases at V and 5 bases at J, with 18 bases between the two ends. This CDR3 comprises 15 residues.

The rearrangement joins TRBV3-1 (or the pseudogene TRBV3-2) to TRBJ2-7; 10 bases map to TRBD2. This CDR3 is 16 amino acids long. The V gene end was trimmed by 3 bases and the J gene end by 13 bases; junction bases not matched to a gene: 18. Looked up from germline, CDR1 is LGHDT and CDR2 is YNNKEL (reference sequence). This chain's CDR3 is CASSHTSRASGRNVYF. The CDR3 DNA reads TGTGCCAGCAGCCATACATCGAGGGCTAGCGGGAGAAATGTATACTTC.

The chain recombines TRBV6-5 with TRBJ1-5, with D unclear. CDR3 length: 15 amino acids. Trimming removed 6 bases from V and 0 bases from J, with 12 bases in between. Germline-derived CDR1 and CDR2 are MNHEY and SVGAGI. CDR3 region: CASRWRIDSNQPQHF. The CDR3 DNA is TGTGCCAGCAGGTGGCGGATAGATAGCAATCAGCCCCAGCATTTT.

The chain carries TRBV29-1 and TRBJ1-1; D is undetermined. Trimming shortened V by 4 bases and J by 3 bases, and 9 bases separated the two germline ends. The CDR3 has 12 amino acids. CDR1 is SQVTM, CDR2 ANQGSEA, per germline. In DNA form, the CDR3 reads TGCAGCGTTGGTTACAGCTACACTGAAGCTTTCTTT. Translated: CSVGYSYTEAFF.

This sequence joins TRBV11-2 and TRBJ1-6; 7 bases are a match to TRBD1. In germline, CDR1 is SGHAT, CDR2 FQNNGV. J lost 9 bases, V lost 3 bases, and 11 bases had no gene match. The CDR3 is made up of 16 amino acids. CDR3 amino acids: CASSFALRQGSSPLHF. CDR3 in DNA: TGTGCCAGCAGCTTTGCCCTACGACAGGGTTCTTCACCCCTCCACTTT.

The J gene is TRBJ2-5, the V gene TRBV15, with 7 nucleotides matching TRBD1. J gave up 2 bases and V 5 bases, and 2 bases lay outside the gene matches. The CDR3 totals 13 residues. Germline V gene sequence: CDR1 LNHNV, CDR2 YYDKDF (reference sequence). CDR3 loop: CATSPGQQETQYF. DNA for the CDR3: TGTGCCACCAGCCCGGGACAGCAAGAGACCCAGTACTTC.

The genes are TRBV5-1 and TRBJ2-7; the match to TRBD1 covers 7 bases. Germline lookup yields CDR1 SGHRS and CDR2 YFSETQ. With V trimmed by 4 bases and J by 0 bases, 10 bases remained unmatched. This CDR3 comprises 16 residues. The CDR3, as DNA: TGCGCCAGCAGCACGAACCCGGGACAGAGCTCCTACGAGCAGTACTTC. Translated, it gives CASSTNPGQSSYEQYF.

The rearrangement uses TRBV19 and TRBJ2-7; 8 bases are a match to TRBD1. Germline V gives CDR1 LNHDA, CDR2 SQIVND (reference sequence). The CDR3 consists of 14 residues. J lost 5 bases, V lost 4 bases, and 7 bases had no gene match. CDR3 sequence (DNA): TGTGCCAGTAGTACCCGGGACAGGCCCCACGAGCAGTACTTC. This translates into CASSTRDRPHEQYF.

This clone occurred a few times. The CDR3 loop is CASSLSERRETQYF. CDR3 bases: TGTGCCAGCAGCTTAAGCGAAAGGAGGGAGACCCAGTACTTC. V gene TRBV11-2 combines with J gene TRBJ2-5; a weak D match, TRBD2 (5 bases). Germline V lookup: CDR1 SGHAT, CDR2 FQNNGV. The CDR3 totals 14 residues. Deletions cut 2 bases from V and 5 bases from J, with 12 bases between.

The genes are TRBV10-3 and TRBJ1-2, with 7 bases lining up with TRBD1. Trimming took 11 bases from V and 4 from J; bases not matched to a gene: 13. The germline V gene encodes CDR1 ENHRY and CDR2 SYGVKD. The CDR3 has 14 amino acids. In DNA form, the CDR3 reads TGTGCCGCTACCACAGGGGCCAATGGCTATGGCTACACCTTC. It codes for CAATTGANGYGYTF.

The chain employs TRBV7-2 and TRBJ1-1; 7 positions match TRBD1. The V gene end was trimmed by 5 bases and the J gene end by 10 bases; junction bases not matched to a gene: 7. The CDR3 has 12 residues. Germline CDR1 is SGHTA and CDR2 is FQGNSA. CDR3 DNA: TGTGCCAGCAGCACCCGACAGGGTTCAGCTTTCTTT. Translation: CASSTRQGSAFF.

The V gene is TRBV18, the J gene TRBJ2-1; 11 bases match TRBD2. This CDR3 is built from 17 residues. Germline CDR1 reads KGHSH; CDR2 reads LQKENI. V shed 3 bases and J 7 bases; nucleotides not matched to a gene: 11. This CDR3 is CASSPTPLAGAWNEQFF. CDR3 DNA: TGTGCCAGCTCACCTACCCCACTAGCGGGAGCCTGGAATGAGCAGTTCTTC.

The chain joins TRBV5-4 to TRBJ2-5, with 7 nucleotides matching TRBD1. The CDR3 consists of 14 residues. In germline, CDR1 is SGHNT, CDR2 YYREEE (reference sequence). J gave up 0 bases and V 3 bases, and 2 bases lay outside the gene matches. The CDR3 nucleotides are TGTGCCAGCAGCTGGGACAGCTACCAAGAGACCCAGTACTTC. This gives the protein CASSWDSYQETQYF. Supplemented by reference TRBV5-4 and TRBJ2-5, the full variable domain reads ETGVTQSPTHLIKTRGQQVTLRCSSQSGHNTVSWYQQALGQGPQFIFQYYREEENGRGNFPPRFSGLQFPNYSSELNVNALELDDSALYLCASSWDSYQETQYFGPGTRLLVL.

In DNA, the CDR3 is TGTGCCAGCAGCTTGACAGGCCCTAACTATGGCTACACCTTC. Protein sequence: CASSLTGPNYGYTF. The V gene is TRBV7-8, the J gene TRBJ1-2; D might be TRBD1 (6 bases). Trimming cost V 3 bases and J 0 bases, with 8 bases left between them. Germline assignment: CDR1 SGHVS and CDR2 FQNEAQ. The CDR3 totals 14 residues.